The 2 T cell receptor beta chains given below trace back to one sample, sequenced in a study of blood T cell repertoires in COVID-19. The table came from immunoSEQ multiplex PCR; TCRdb's copy has only in-frame clones and leaves some out. The sample lists 270,000 or so clones; approximately 84% were seen once. Sequencing used peripheral blood. The receptor set was obtained from a human donor in a cohort sampled during active COVID-19.

The V call is TRBV3-1 (or the pseudogene TRBV3-2), the J call TRBJ2-5; 13 positions agree with TRBD2. Germline CDR1 is LGHDT and CDR2 is YNNKEL (reference sequence). The CDR3 consists of 17 residues. V shed 5 bases and J 5 bases; nucleotides not matched to a gene: 11. Here the CDR3 reads CASSWGLAGTEEETQYF. CDR3 sequence (DNA): TGTGCCAGCAGCTGGGGACTAGCGGGGACTGAAGAGGAGACCCAGTACTTC.

This clone occurred a few times. This chain connects TRBV5-1 to TRBJ2-1, with D possibly matching TRBD1 (8 bases). The V gene lost 1 base and the J gene lost 2 bases, with 10 bases spanning the gap. The germline gives CDR1 SGHRS, CDR2 YFSETQ. The CDR3 extends over 15 amino acids. The CDR3 DNA reads as TGCGCCAGCAGCTTGACAGGGGGGGCCTACAATGAGCAGTTCTTC. It translates to CASSLTGGAYNEQFF.